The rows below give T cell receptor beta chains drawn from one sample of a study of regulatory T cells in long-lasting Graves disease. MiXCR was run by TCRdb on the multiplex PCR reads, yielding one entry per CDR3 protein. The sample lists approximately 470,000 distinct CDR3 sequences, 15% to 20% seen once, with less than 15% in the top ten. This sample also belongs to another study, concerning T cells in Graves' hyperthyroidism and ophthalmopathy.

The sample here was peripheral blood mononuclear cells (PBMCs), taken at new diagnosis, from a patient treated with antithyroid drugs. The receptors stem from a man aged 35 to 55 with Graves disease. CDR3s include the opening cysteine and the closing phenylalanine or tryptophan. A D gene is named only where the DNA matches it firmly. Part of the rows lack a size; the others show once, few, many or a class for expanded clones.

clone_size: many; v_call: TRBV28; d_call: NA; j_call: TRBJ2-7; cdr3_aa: CASTLDGAAYEQYF; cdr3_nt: TGTGCCAGCACTTTAGATGGGGCCGCCTACGAGCAGTACTTC
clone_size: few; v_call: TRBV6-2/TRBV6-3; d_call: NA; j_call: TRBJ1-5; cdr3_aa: CASSNSYQPQHF; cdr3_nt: TGTGCCAGCAGTAACTCATATCAGCCCCAGCATTTT
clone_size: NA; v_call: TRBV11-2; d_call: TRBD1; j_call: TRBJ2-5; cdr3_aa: CTSSSRTGDEETQYF; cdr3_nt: TGTACCAGCAGCTCGCGGACAGGGGACGAAGAGACCCAGTACTTC
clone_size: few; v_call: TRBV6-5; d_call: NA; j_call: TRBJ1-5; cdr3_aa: CASSYSSGSGQPQHF; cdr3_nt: TGTGCCAGCAGTTACTCGAGCGGATCCGGTCAGCCCCAGCATTTT
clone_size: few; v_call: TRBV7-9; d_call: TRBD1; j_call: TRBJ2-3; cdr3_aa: CASSPTTGATDTQYF; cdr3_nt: TGTGCCAGCAGCCCCACTACAGGGGCCACAGATACGCAGTATTTT
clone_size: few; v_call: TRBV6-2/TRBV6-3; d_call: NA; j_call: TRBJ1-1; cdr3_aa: CAIPGRMNTEAFF; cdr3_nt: TGTGCCATCCCGGGACGGATGAACACTGAAGCTTTCTTT
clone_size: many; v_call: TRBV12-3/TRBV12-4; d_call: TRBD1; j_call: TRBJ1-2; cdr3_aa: CASSLLDRDGYTF; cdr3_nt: TGTGCCAGCAGTTTGTTGGACAGGGATGGCTACACCTTC
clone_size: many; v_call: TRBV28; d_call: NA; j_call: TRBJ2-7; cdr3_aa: CASSPDYEQYF; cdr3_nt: TGTGCCAGCAGTCCTGACTACGAGCAGTACTTC
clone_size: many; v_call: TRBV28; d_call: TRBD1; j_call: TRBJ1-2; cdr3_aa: CASSLLGGQGDGYTF; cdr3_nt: TGTGCCAGCAGTTTATTGGGTGGACAGGGTGATGGCTACACCTTC
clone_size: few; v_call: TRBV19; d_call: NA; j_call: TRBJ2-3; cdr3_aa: CASSTAGGGDTQYF; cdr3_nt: TGTGCCAGTAGTACCGCCGGGGGCGGGGATACGCAGTATTTT
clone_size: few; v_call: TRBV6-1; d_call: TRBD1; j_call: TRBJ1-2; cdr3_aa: CASSRETGGYGYTF; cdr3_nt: TGTGCCAGCAGTCGTGAGACAGGGGGTTATGGCTACACCTTC
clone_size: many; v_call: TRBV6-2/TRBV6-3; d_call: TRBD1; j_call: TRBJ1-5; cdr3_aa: CASSGSVRQGNNQPQHF; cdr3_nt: TGTGCCAGCAGTGGATCAGTGAGACAGGGGAACAATCAGCCCCAGCATTTT
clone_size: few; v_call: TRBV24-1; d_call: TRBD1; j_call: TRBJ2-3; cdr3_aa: CATSDGQGVTTDTQYF; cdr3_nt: TGTGCCACCAGTGATGGGCAGGGGGTAACGACAGATACGCAGTATTTT
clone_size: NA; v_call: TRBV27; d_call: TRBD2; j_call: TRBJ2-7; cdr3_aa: CASSLGAGAPSEQYF; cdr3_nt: TGTGCCAGCAGTCTGGGAGCGGGAGCGCCAAGCGAGCAGTACTTC
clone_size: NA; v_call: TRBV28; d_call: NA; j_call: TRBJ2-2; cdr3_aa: CASSPGQRPTGELFF; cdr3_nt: TGTGCCAGCAGTCCTGGACAGAGGCCCACCGGGGAGCTGTTTTTT